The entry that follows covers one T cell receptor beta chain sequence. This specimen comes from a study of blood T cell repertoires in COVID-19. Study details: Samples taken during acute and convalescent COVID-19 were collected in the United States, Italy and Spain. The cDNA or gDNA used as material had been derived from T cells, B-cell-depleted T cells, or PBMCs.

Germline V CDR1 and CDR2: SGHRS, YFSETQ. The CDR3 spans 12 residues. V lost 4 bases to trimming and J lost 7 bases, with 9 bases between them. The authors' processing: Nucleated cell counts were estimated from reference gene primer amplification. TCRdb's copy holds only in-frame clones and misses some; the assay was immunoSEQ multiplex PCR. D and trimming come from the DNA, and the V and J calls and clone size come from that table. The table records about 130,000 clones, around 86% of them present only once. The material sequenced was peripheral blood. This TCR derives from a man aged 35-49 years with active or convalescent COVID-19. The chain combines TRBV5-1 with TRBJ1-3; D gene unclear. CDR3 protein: CASSPGHNTIYF. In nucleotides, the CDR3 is TGCGCCAGCAGCCCGGGTCACAACACCATATATTTT.